What follows describes a single T cell receptor (beta chain). Its target antigen remains unknown. It has no much larger one-base neighbor in the sample; base qualities were not kept. The data derive from a study of CD8+ T cells in alopecia areata (dated by TCRdb to 2017 to 2018). Describing the broader study: The treated patients took part in an open-label pilot trial in which moderate-to-severe alopecia areata was treated with oral tofacitinib at 5 to 10 mg twice daily. Patients on tofacitinib were biopsied at baseline and after 4 and 24 weeks of treatment, and several of the patients also had a later scalp biopsy. RNA came from the PAXgene miRNA kit for fixed scalp, the miRNeasy kit for PBMCs, and the RNeasy kit for mouse skin. Human TCRbeta sequencing covered scalp tissue and sorted CD4+ and CD8+ peripheral blood T cells from patchy and totalis/universalis alopecia areata patients and healthy controls. Scalp clonality was compared across normal scalp (n=4), patchy alopecia areata scalp (n=8), and alopecia totalis/universalis scalp (n=8). To study T cell clonal expansion in alopecia areata, the researchers applied high-throughput TCRbeta sequencing to both the C3H/HeJ mouse model and human patients. Amplification of TCRbeta CDR3 regions was done by immunoSEQ multiplex PCR using 35 Vbeta forward primers and 13 Jbeta reverse primers. Tofacitinib was administered for 6 to 18 months, and 6 months of follow-up off drug were then conducted to assess delayed response and recurrence. Disease severity in treated patients was measured with the SALT score, which quantifies the percentage of affected scalp surface area.

V trim: 2 bases; J trim: 4 bases; unmatched bases: 2. According to the germline V gene (reference sequence), CDR1 reads PRHDT and CDR2 reads FYEKMQ. Its CDR3 holds 14 amino acids, cysteine through phenylalanine. Only the CDR3 DNA is retained, 42 bases long and in frame from the first base. The treatment or condition label on this specimen signifies: oral pan-JAK inhibitor, 5-10 mg twice daily. Peripheral blood and lesional scalp punch biopsies were obtained from patients with alopecia areata. PBMCs were isolated by density centrifugation and stained for CD3, CD4 and CD8, and CD4+ and CD8+ T cells were sorted on a FACSAria. General findings and caveats noted by the study authors: With tofacitinib, both scalp clonality and the number of expanded CD8+ clones among the top 100 scalp clones went down significantly. Unlike mouse skin, where gammadelta T cells dominate, normal human skin contains resident alphabeta T cells that get sequenced too, which complicates analysis of the scalp TCR repertoire. Lesional scalp, especially in alopecia totalis/universalis, showed higher clonality and more expanded CD8+ clones than normal scalp, suggesting antigenic drive. Because the treated cohort was small and had just a single nonresponder, larger studies are needed to establish links between baseline CD8+ expansion and response. Shared TCR sequences between patients were less evident than in mice, which may be partly attributable to HLA diversity in the patient population. During tofacitinib treatment, many expanded lesional clones stuck around in both scalp and blood, and this persistence may partly explain why relapse happens after treatment is stopped.

The library was made by the immunoSEQ multiplex PCR assay. For TCR sequencing, RNA was extracted from every sample and reverse transcribed into cDNA to serve as template. First-strand cDNA was synthesized with SuperScript III using a 2:1 mix of oligo-dT and random hexamers. A synthetic immune receptor repertoire was used to assess amplification bias, and residual bias was removed computationally. Processing in the source paper ran as follows. After raw reads were preprocessed to remove errors, the CDR3 was defined following IMGT conventions as running from the conserved cysteine to phenylalanine. Clonality was computed as 1 minus the Shannon entropy, with the entropy normalized by log2 of the number of productive unique TCRs. Whether each scalp clone was CD4 or CD8 was inferred by checking scalp TCRbeta sequences against the CD4 and CD8 repertoires from sorted blood. Imported from immuneACCESS, the table was reduced by TCRdb to in-frame sequences with V and J called. These copies leave out some clones; in studies compared against another copy, an unresolved V gene accounts for under half, and the cause of the remainder is not known. D and trimming come from the DNA, and the V and J calls and clone size come from that table. The sample table holds some 190,000 clones, of which approximately 51% were seen once. Of the sample, roughly 9.1% falls within the top ten clones.

The rearranged segments are TRBV13 and TRBJ2-7; 10 central nucleotides agree with TRBD2. The sequence was obtained from a human donor with alopecia areata. Sequencing was performed on CD8+ T cells sorted from blood, taken around week 54, from a patient treated with tofacitinib. The DNA is as follows: TGTGCCAGCAGCTTATCAGCGGGGGGGTACGAGCAGTACTTC. Its product reads: CASSLSAGGYEQYF.